This TCR beta chain emerged from a study of lymphopenia after photon versus proton radiotherapy. Study-wide findings and caveats: Relative stability marked proton patients; photon patients lost diversity and naive cells.

The V and J ends lost 0 bases and 4 bases respectively, with 13 bases between them. The germline V gene encodes CDR1 ENHRY and CDR2 SYGVKD. The CDR3 runs to 15 residues. Profiling relied on immunoSEQ multiplex PCR, and the TCRdb table lists in-frame clones only, not all of them. This table has 20,000 to 25,000 clones, around 85% appearing once. For this clone: Its matching antigen is unknown.

J is TRBJ2-7 and V is TRBV10-3; possibly TRBD2 for D (5 bases). The source of this sequence is a man in his sixties with pancreatic cancer. The sample consisted of peripheral blood, taken from a patient treated with photon-based radiotherapy. CDR3 region: CAISESRAPSYEQYF. The CDR3, as DNA: TGTGCCATCAGTGAGTCGAGGGCCCCCTCGTACGAGCAGTACTTC.